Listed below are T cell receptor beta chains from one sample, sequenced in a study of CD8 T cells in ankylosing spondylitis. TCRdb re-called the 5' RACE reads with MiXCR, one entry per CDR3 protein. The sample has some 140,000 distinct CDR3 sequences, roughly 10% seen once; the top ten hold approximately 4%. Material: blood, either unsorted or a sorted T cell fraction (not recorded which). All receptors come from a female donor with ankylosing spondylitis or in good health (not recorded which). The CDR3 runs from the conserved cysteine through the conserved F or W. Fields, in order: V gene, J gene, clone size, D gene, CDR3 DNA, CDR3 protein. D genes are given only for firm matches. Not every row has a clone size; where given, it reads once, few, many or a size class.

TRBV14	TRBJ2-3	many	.	TGTGCCAGCAGCCCCCCCCGGCGGGAACCCACAGATACGCAGTATTTT	CASSPPRREPTDTQYF
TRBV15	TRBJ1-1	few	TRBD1	TGTGCCACCAGCAGCAGGACAGGGAGTGAAGCTTTCTTT	CATSSRTGSEAFF
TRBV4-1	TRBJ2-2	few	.	TGCGCCAGCAGCCAGACATGGGGCCCCGTAGCGGATCCCGGGGAGCTGTTTTTT	CASSQTWGPVADPGELFF
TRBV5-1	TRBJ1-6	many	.	TGCGCCAGCAGCTTGGCCTCGGACAATAATTCACCCCTCCACTTT	CASSLASDNNSPLHF
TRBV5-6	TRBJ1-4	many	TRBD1	TGTGCCAGCAGCACCCGGGACAGCCAAAAACTGTTTTTT	CASSTRDSQKLFF
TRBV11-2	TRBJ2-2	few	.	TGTGCCAGCAGCTTGACTAGCACCGGGGAGCTGTTTTTT	CASSLTSTGELFF
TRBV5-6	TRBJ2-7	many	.	TGTGCCAGCAGCACCTGGGGTTTCTACGAGCAGTACTTC	CASSTWGFYEQYF
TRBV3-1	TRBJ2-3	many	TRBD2	TGTGCCAGCAGCATCCGACTAGCGGGATCGACCACAGATACGCAGTATTTT	CASSIRLAGSTTDTQYF
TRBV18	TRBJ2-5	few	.	TGTGCCAGCTCACCAGAAGGGGAGACCCAGTACTTC	CASSPEGETQYF
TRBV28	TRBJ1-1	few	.	TGTGCCAGCAGTTCCCAGCCCACAGGGTTATCTTTT	CASSSQPTGLSF
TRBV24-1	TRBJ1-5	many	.	TGTGCCACCAGTGATTTGGGGAATCAGCCCCAGCATTTT	CATSDLGNQPQHF
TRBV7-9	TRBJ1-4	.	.	TGTGCCAGCAGCGCGTTTGACAAACTGTTTTTT	CASSAFDKLFF
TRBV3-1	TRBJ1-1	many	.	TGTGCCGCTCGGGACCCGAACACTGAAGCTTTCTTT	CAARDPNTEAFF
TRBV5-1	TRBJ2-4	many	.	TGCGCCAGCAGCCGTAACGTAGCCAAAAACATTCAGTACTTC	CASSRNVAKNIQYF
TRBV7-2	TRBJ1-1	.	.	TGTGCCAGCAGCTTAGAAGGATTTCGCACTGAAGCTTTCTTT	CASSLEGFRTEAFF
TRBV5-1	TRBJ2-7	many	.	TGCGCCAGCAGCAACGCCGGGACCCTAATCTACGAGCAGTACTTC	CASSNAGTLIYEQYF
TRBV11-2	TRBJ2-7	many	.	TGTGCCAGCAGTTACTATCGCGGGTTGGCGAGCTCCTACGAGCAGTACTTC	CASSYYRGLASSYEQYF
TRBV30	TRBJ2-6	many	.	TGTGCCTGGAGTCGGTCCTCTGGGGCCAACGTCCTGACTTTC	CAWSRSSGANVLTF
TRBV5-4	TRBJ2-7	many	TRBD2	TGTGCCAGCAGCTTGGGGGGACTAGCGGGACTCTACGAGCAGTACTTC	CASSLGGLAGLYEQYF
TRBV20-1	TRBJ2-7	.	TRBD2	TGCAGTGCGGCCCGGGACTACTCCTACGAGCAGTACTTC	CSAARDYSYEQYF
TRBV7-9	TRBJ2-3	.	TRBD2	TGTGCCAGCAGCCTGGGACGGACTAGTCCCGCAGATACGCAGTATTTT	CASSLGRTSPADTQYF
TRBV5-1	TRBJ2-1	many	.	TGCGCCAGCAGCTCGGGGTCTAGGAGCTCCTACAATGAGCAGTTCTTC	CASSSGSRSSYNEQFF
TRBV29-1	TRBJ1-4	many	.	TGCAGCGTACAGACGGGTTTAGGAGAAAAACTGTTTTTT	CSVQTGLGEKLFF